This entry lists 11 T cell receptor beta chains sequenced from one sample in a study of CD8 T cells in Susac syndrome. Roughly 0.45 to 1 ug RNA was reverse transcribed with random hexamers. TCRdb ran MiXCR on the immunoSEQ multiplex PCR reads and lists one entry per CDR3 protein. This sample has over 350,000 distinct CDR3 sequences; 75% to 90% occur once, and the top ten carry 0.12%. The source material was CD8+ T cells from PBMCs. The origin of the receptors is a human donor with multiple sclerosis.

The V call is TRBV7-9, the J call TRBJ1-6, with a tentative D call TRBD1 (5 bases). Trimming removed 1 base at V and 7 bases at J, with 20 bases between. Germline CDR1 is SEHNR and CDR2 is FQNEAQ (reference sequence). The CDR3 sequence is 18 residues long. Here the CDR3 reads CASSLELIGTAWNSPLHF. The CDR3, as DNA: TGTGCCAGCAGCTTAGAGCTCATTGGGACGGCATGGAATTCACCCCTCCACTTT.

This chain joins TRBV12-3 or TRBV12-4 and TRBJ2-7; 9 bases map to TRBD1. This CDR3 is 18 amino acids long. V dropped 3 bases and J dropped 3; count of bases not matched to a gene: 15. Here the CDR3 reads CASSFIPTPGQGVYEQYF. Here the CDR3 DNA reads TGTGCCAGCAGTTTCATCCCCACCCCGGGACAGGGCGTCTACGAGCAGTACTTC.

This clonotype appeared once. The chain couples TRBV30 to TRBJ2-7; D gene ambiguous. In germline, CDR1 is GTSNPN, CDR2 SVGIG (reference sequence). The CDR3 runs 12 residues. V was pared by 3 bases and J by 3 bases, with 9 bases between. CDR3 bases: TGTGCCTGGAGCCTACCAGTCTACGAGCAGTACTTC. Translating gives CAWSLPVYEQYF. Combining the CDR3 with reference TRBV30 and TRBJ2-7 gives the whole variable domain SQTIHQWPATLVQPVGSPLSLECTVEGTSNPNLYWYRQAAGRGLQLLFYSVGIGQISSEVPQNLSASRPQDRQFILSSKKLLLSDSGFYLCAWSLPVYEQYFGPGTRLTVT.

This sequence joins TRBV4-1 and TRBJ2-4; D gene ambiguous. Germline assignment: CDR1 MGHRA and CDR2 YSYEKL. This CDR3 has 12 residues. V shed 5 bases and J shed 2 bases, with 4 bases lying between them. In nucleotides, the CDR3 is TGCGCCAGCAGCGGGTCCAAAAACATTCAGTACTTC. Translation gives CASSGSKNIQYF.

V gene TRBV6-1 combines with J gene TRBJ1-1, with D possibly TRBD1 on 6 matching bases. The V gene lost 7 bases and the J gene lost 0 bases, with 21 bases spanning the gap. CDR3 size: 17 residues. Germline values: CDR1 MNHNS, CDR2 SASEGT. The DNA for the CDR3 is TGTGCCAGCACCCCCGGGACATGGGGCCGCCTGAACACTGAAGCTTTCTTT. Residues: CASTPGTWGRLNTEAFF.

The chain employs TRBV6-5 and TRBJ2-1; a possible D gene is TRBD2 (7 bases). The V end was cut by 7 bases, the J end by 3 bases, with 13 bases between. Germline V gene data show CDR1 as MNHEY and CDR2 as SVGAGI. This CDR3 has 14 residues. The CDR3 protein is CASIKGGFYNEQFF. DNA for the CDR3: TGTGCCAGCATTAAGGGGGGGTTCTACAATGAGCAGTTCTTC.

V and J are TRBV5-5 and TRBJ2-7; 11 bases fit TRBD1. V was clipped by 5 bases and J by 0 bases; unmatched bases: 13. This CDR3 has 18 amino acids. CDR1 is SGHKS, CDR2 YYEKEE, per germline (reference sequence). The CDR3 sequence: CASRTNPWDRGDSYEQYF. As DNA, the CDR3 is TGTGCCAGCAGGACCAACCCGTGGGACAGGGGGGACTCCTACGAGCAGTACTTC.

The rearrangement joins TRBV5-6 to TRBJ2-7; D is ambiguous. Trimming stripped 0 bases from V and 3 bases from J, with 7 bases between. The CDR3 consists of 13 residues. Germline CDR1 reads SGHDT; CDR2 reads YYEEEE. As DNA, the CDR3 is TGTGCCAGCAGCTTGGACACCTACTACGAGCAGTACTTC. Its protein product is CASSLDTYYEQYF.

The CDR3: CASSTGLAPITYEQYF. CDR3 coding DNA: TGTGCCAGCAGCACTGGACTAGCCCCTATAACCTACGAGCAGTACTTC. The chain links TRBV27 to TRBJ2-7; the match to TRBD2 covers 8 bases. Germline trimming cut 6 bases from V and 2 bases from J; bases unmatched to any gene: 12. This CDR3 has 16 amino acids. Germline CDR1 is MNHEY and CDR2 is SMNVEV (reference sequence).

V and J are TRBV7-3 and TRBJ2-2; no clear D. The CDR3 has 13 amino acids. Germline CDR1 is SGHTA and CDR2 is FQGTGA. V was shortened by 4 bases and J by 5 bases, with 8 bases between the two germline ends. The CDR3 here is CASSSLGTGELFF. The CDR3 DNA follows: TGTGCCAGCAGCTCACTGGGGACCGGGGAGCTGTTTTTT.

J is TRBJ2-7 and V is TRBV13, with 8 bases that match TRBD1. The V and J ends lost 3 bases and 3 bases, in that order; junction bases with no gene match: 7. The germline CDR1 and CDR2 sequences are PRHDT and FYEKMQ (reference sequence). CDR3 length: 15 residues. The CDR3, as DNA: TGTGCCAGCAGCTTTCTGGGACAGGCTTTCTACGAGCAGTACTTC. Residues: CASSFLGQAFYEQYF.